This is a list of T cell receptor beta chains from one sample in a study of beta chain features in type 1 diabetes. The data were produced by immunoSEQ multiplex PCR, yet TCRdb's version contains in-frame clones alone and is incomplete. This sample yields roughly 130,000 clones, of which around 17% are seen a single time; 2% to 2.5% belongs to the top ten. The sample taken for sequencing was central memory CD4+ T cells from blood. Source of these receptors: a man younger than 45 with type 1 diabetes. CDR3s include the opening cysteine and the closing phenylalanine or tryptophan. Fields, in order: clone size, J gene, V gene, D gene, CDR3 DNA, CDR3 protein. A D gene is named only where the DNA matches it firmly. Clone sizes are given selectively: once, few, many, or a class where the clone is expanded.

-,TRBJ2-7,TRBV11-2,-,TGTGCCAGCAGCTCCGGCAGAGGACGGTCCTACGAGCAGTACTTC,CASSSGRGRSYEQYF
-,TRBJ2-1,TRBV2,-,TGTGCCAGCAGTGAAACAGGGCCCAACTACAATGAGCAGTTCTTC,CASSETGPNYNEQFF
few,TRBJ2-1,TRBV7-2,TRBD1,TGTGCCAGCAGCTACGGACAGGGCGGATACAATGAGCAGTTCTTC,CASSYGQGGYNEQFF
few,TRBJ1-2,TRBV5-1,-,TGCGCCAGCAGCTGGGGGACGCTACAGGACGGCCCCGGAGGTGGCTACACCTTC,CASSWGTLQDGPGGGYTF
few,TRBJ2-1,TRBV7-2,TRBD2,TGTGCCAGCAGCTTAGTCTTCAAACTAGCGGAATACAATGAGCAGTTCTTC,CASSLVFKLAEYNEQFF
few,TRBJ1-2,TRBV5-1,-,TGCGCCAGCAGCTTTGGGGAAAGTGGCTACACCTTC,CASSFGESGYTF
few,TRBJ2-7,TRBV6-5,TRBD1,TGTGCCAGCAGTTACGGACAGGGGTTGTACGAGCAGTACTTC,CASSYGQGLYEQYF
few,TRBJ2-7,TRBV9,-,TGTGCCAGCAGCGTAGCTACGGGAGTCCCCTACGAGCAGTACTTC,CASSVATGVPYEQYF
few,TRBJ1-1,TRBV29-1,-,TGCAGCGTTGAAGTACAGGGGAACACTGAAGCTTTCTTT,CSVEVQGNTEAFF
few,TRBJ2-3,TRBV7-8,-,TGTGCCAGCAGCACGTATGGCACAGATACGCAGTATTTT,CASSTYGTDTQYF
-,TRBJ1-2,TRBV30,TRBD1,TGTGCCTGGAACGAACAGGGGTCTAACTATGGCTACACCTTC,CAWNEQGSNYGYTF
-,TRBJ1-1,TRBV29-1,TRBD1,TGCAGCGCTGACAGGGCCCAGAACACTGAAGCTTTCTTT,CSADRAQNTEAFF
few,TRBJ2-5,TRBV5-6,TRBD1,TGTGCCAGCAGCTTAGGACAGGGGATCTTGGAGACCCAGTACTTC,CASSLGQGILETQYF
few,TRBJ2-7,TRBV7-9,TRBD2,TGTGCCAGCAGCTTCGCTAGCGGGGGGCCCACCGCCTACGAGCAGTACTTC,CASSFASGGPTAYEQYF
-,TRBJ1-4,TRBV18,-,TGTGCCAGCTCACTTAACCAAGATAGATATAATGAAAAACTGTTTTTT,CASSLNQDRYNEKLFF
-,TRBJ2-3,TRBV18,-,TGTGCCAGCTCCCGGGGGAGAGGAGATACGCAGTATTTT,CASSRGRGDTQYF
few,TRBJ2-7,TRBV5-4,TRBD2,TGTGCCAGCAGCAATCCTAGCGGGTCTACCTACGAGCAGTACTTC,CASSNPSGSTYEQYF
few,TRBJ1-4,TRBV7-2,-,TGTGCCAGCAGCTCCGGGGCGGAGAATGAAAAACTGTTTTTT,CASSSGAENEKLFF
few,TRBJ2-3,TRBV4-3,-,TGCGCCAGCAGCCAAAGCCCAGGGTCAGGTACAGATACGCAGTATTTT,CASSQSPGSGTDTQYF
-,TRBJ2-5,TRBV5-1,-,TGCGCCAGCAGCTCGACCGCAGGGCCCCAAGAGACCCAGTACTTC,CASSSTAGPQETQYF
few,TRBJ2-5,TRBV29-1,TRBD1,TGCAGCGCCTCGGACAGGGAAGAGACCCAGTACTTC,CSASDREETQYF
-,TRBJ2-1,TRBV20-1,-,TGCAGTGCTAGCTACTACAATGAGCAGTTCTTC,CSASYYNEQFF